This T cell receptor (beta chain) comes out of a study of control samples from healthy donors and cancer patients. The CDR3 runs to 14 residues. The germline gives CDR1 MNHEY, CDR2 SMNVEV (reference sequence). Deletions cut 0 bases from V and 5 bases from J, with 10 bases between. TCRdb's copy holds only in-frame clones and misses some; the assay was immunoSEQ multiplex PCR. The sample includes 400,000 to 450,000 clones, about nine tenths of them seen just once. This receptor was taken from a man aged 40-55 years with head and neck cancer. Material for sequencing was PBMCs. V is TRBV27 and J is TRBJ2-5, with D possibly matching TRBD2 (6 bases). The CDR3 spells CASSLSRAGETQYF. CDR3 sequence (DNA): TGTGCCAGCAGTTTATCCCGAGCGGGCGAGACCCAGTACTTC.